Described below is a single T cell receptor (beta chain) sequence and its context. This sample stems from a study of PD-L1 blockade in urothelial cancer. At the level of the study: Blood analysis occurred 3 weeks (second dose) and 6 weeks after treatment start.

The time point is: pretreatment peripheral blood. The CDR3 contains 16 residues. Germline CDR1 MNHEY, CDR2 SMNVEV (reference sequence). Trimming pared 3 bases from V and 0 bases from J, leaving 14 bases between. TCRdb's table, derived via immunoSEQ multiplex PCR, lists solely in-frame clones and lacks some. The data hold under 95,000 clones, with 84% observed a single time. The chain uses TRBV27 and TRBJ1-1; D unclear. Sample: PBMCs, taken around atezolizumab (anti-PD-L1) treatment. The receptor comes from a man between 60 and 75 years old with urothelial cancer. The CDR3: CASSFLGSGLNTEAFF. DNA of the CDR3: TGTGCCAGCAGTTTCCTCGGGAGTGGGTTGAACACTGAAGCTTTCTTT.